This entry is about one TCR beta chain. Its antigen is undetermined. From the reads, TCRdb called clonotypes with MiXCR, one entry per CDR3 protein. The sample has over 55,000 distinct CDR3 sequences, about 62% seen once. The record originates from a study of type 1 regulatory T cells. Overall study: T-allo10 is a Tr1-enriched, alloantigen-specific CD4 T cell product made in vitro.

The V end was cut by 3 bases, the J end by 6 bases, with 6 bases between. Germline-derived CDR1 and CDR2 are SGHAT and FQDESV (reference sequence). CDR3 length equals 12 residues. This TCR derives from a human donor in good health. The chain is built from TRBV11-1 and TRBJ2-1; D is unclear. Sequenced sample: cultured T cells, either the whole culture or a sorted T cell fraction (not recorded which). As for subset: Tr1-enriched cell product generated in vitro against host alloantigens. CDR3 sequence: CASSFRSNEQFF. The DNA of the CDR3 is TGTGCCAGCAGCTTTAGGAGCAATGAGCAGTTCTTC.